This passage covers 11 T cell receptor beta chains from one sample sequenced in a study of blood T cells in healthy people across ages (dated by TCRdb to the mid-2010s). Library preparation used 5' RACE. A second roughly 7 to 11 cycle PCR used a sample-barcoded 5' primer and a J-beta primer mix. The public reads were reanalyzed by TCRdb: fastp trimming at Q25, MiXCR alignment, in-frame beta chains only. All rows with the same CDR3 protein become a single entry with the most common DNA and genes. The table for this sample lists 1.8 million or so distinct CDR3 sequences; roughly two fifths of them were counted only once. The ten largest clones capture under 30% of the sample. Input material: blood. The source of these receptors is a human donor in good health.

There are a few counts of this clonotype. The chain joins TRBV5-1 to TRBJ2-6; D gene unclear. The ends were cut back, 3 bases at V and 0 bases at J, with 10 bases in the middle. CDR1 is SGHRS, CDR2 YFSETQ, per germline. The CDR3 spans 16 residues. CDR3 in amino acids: CASSSGLPSGANVLTF. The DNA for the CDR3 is TGCGCCAGCAGCTCGGGCTTACCCTCTGGGGCCAACGTCCTGACTTTC.

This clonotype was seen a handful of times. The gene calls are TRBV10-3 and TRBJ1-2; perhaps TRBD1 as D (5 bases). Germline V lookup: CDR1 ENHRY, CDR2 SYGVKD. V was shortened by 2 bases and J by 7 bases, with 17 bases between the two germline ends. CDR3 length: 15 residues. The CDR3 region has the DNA TGTGCCATCAGTGAGGACCTGACAGATTTGGGTGGCTACACCTTC. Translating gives CAISEDLTDLGGYTF.

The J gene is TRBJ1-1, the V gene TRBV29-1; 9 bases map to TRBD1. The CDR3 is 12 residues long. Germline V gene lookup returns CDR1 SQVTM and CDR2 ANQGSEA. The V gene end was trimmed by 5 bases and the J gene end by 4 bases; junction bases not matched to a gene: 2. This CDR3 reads CSVWTGVTEAFF. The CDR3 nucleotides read TGCAGCGTTTGGACAGGGGTCACTGAAGCTTTCTTT.

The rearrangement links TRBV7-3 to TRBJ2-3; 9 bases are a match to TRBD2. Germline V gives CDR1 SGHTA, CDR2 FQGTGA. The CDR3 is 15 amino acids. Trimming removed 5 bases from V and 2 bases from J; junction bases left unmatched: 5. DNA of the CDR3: TGTGCCAGCAGCGCACTAGCGGGCGTCACAGATACGCAGTATTTT. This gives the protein CASSALAGVTDTQYF.

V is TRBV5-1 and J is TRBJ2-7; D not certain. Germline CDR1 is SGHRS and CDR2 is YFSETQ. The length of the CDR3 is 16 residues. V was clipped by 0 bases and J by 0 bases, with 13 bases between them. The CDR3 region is CASSLDSRKSSYEQYF. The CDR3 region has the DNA TGCGCCAGCAGCTTGGACAGCCGAAAGAGCTCCTACGAGCAGTACTTC.

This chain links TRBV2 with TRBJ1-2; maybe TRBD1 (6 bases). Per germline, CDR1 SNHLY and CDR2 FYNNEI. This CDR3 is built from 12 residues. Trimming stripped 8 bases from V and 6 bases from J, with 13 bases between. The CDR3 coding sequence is TGTGCCAGCCCCGACAGGCGCCATGGCTACACCTTC. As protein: CASPDRRHGYTF.

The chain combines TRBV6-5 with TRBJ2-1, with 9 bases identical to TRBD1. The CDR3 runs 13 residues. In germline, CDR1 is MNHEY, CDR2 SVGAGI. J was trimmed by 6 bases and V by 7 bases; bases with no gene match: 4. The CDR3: CASIGQGRNEQFF. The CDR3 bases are TGTGCCAGCATTGGACAGGGGCGCAATGAGCAGTTCTTC.

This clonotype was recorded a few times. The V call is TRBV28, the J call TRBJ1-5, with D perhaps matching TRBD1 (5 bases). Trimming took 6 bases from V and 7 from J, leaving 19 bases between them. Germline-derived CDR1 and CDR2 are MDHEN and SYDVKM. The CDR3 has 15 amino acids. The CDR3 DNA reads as TGTGCCAGCAGCGGTCAGGGAGGGATAGGACAGCCCCAGCATTTT. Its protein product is CASSGQGGIGQPQHF.

The DNA of the CDR3 is TGTGCCAGCAGCCGGAACACAGGATACAATGAGCAGTTCTTC. This sequence encodes CASSRNTGYNEQFF. This chain connects TRBV12-3 or TRBV12-4 to TRBJ2-1; D perhaps matches TRBD1 (5 bases). This CDR3 is 14 amino acids long. V shed 6 bases and J shed 4 bases, with 13 bases lying between them.

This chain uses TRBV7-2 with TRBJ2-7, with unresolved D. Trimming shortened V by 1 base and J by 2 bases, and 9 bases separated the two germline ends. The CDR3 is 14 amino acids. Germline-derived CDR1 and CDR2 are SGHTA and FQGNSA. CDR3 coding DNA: TGTGCCAGCAGCTTAGGCAGTAGTACCTACGAGCAGTACTTC. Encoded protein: CASSLGSSTYEQYF. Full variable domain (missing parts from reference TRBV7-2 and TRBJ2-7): GAGVSQSPSNKVTEKGKDVELRCDPISGHTALYWYRQSLGQGLEFLIYFQGNSAPDKSGLPSDRFSAERTGGSVSTLTIQRTQQEDSAVYLCASSLGSSTYEQYFGPGTRLTVT.

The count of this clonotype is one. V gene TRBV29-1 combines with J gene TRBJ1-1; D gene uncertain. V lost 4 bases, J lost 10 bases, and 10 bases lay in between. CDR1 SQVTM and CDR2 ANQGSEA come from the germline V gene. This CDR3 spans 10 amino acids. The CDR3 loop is CSVVPSVAFF. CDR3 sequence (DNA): TGCAGCGTTGTTCCCTCTGTAGCTTTCTTT.